Presented here are 7 T cell receptor beta chains from one specimen sequenced in a study of T cells in Graves' hyperthyroidism and ophthalmopathy. Amplification of TCR beta CDR3 regions used RNA as the template. The HTBI set primed first-round TCR CDR3 RT-PCR. One entry per CDR3 protein results from TCRdb running MiXCR on the multiplex PCR reads. There are 400,000 or so distinct CDR3 sequences in the sample; about 14% occur only once, and around 20% lies in the top ten. The sample was blood. The source of these receptors is a woman in her thirties with Graves' ophthalmopathy.

This clonotype was observed at least ten times. The rearrangement links TRBV20-1 to TRBJ2-1, with TRBD1 identical over 7 bases. Germline values: CDR1 DFQATT, CDR2 SNEGSKA (reference sequence). The CDR3 has 15 amino acids. Unmatched junction bases numbered 12, after V lost 6 bases and J lost 4 bases. CDR3 bases: TGCAGTGCGGAAGATGGGACAGTTACTTACAATGAGCAGTTCTTC. It specifies CSAEDGTVTYNEQFF.

The chain carries TRBV5-1 and TRBJ1-4; tentatively, D is TRBD1 (5 bases). Germline V gives CDR1 SGHRS, CDR2 YFSETQ. The CDR3 contains 14 residues. V was trimmed by 5 bases and J by 7 bases, leaving 15 bases between them. The CDR3 DNA reads TGCGCCAGCAGAAACGGGACCGCGTCTGAAAAACTGTTTTTT. This gives the protein CASRNGTASEKLFF.

This clonotype was observed many times. This chain uses TRBV7-9 with TRBJ2-3; D unresolved. CDR3 length: 12 residues. The ends were cut back, 7 bases at V and 4 bases at J, with 9 bases in the middle. Germline CDR1 and CDR2: SEHNR and FQNEAQ (reference sequence). CDR3 region: CASISRPDTQYF. As DNA, the CDR3 is TGTGCCAGCATTTCCCGGCCAGATACGCAGTATTTT.

There are many counts of this clonotype. This rearrangement joins TRBV6-1 to TRBJ2-3; a possible D gene is TRBD2 (6 bases). The germline gives CDR1 MNHNS, CDR2 SASEGT. Trimming removed 5 bases at V and 0 bases at J, with 15 bases between. CDR3 length: 16 amino acids. The chain's CDR3 is CASSMILGLSTDTQYF. CDR3 DNA sequence: TGTGCCAGCAGTATGATTCTGGGACTTAGCACAGATACGCAGTATTTT.

This clonotype appeared many times. The chain has TRBV9 and TRBJ2-2; TRBD2 agrees at 7 bases. Germline V lookup: CDR1 SGDLS, CDR2 YYNGEE. The V segment lost 0 bases and the J segment 3 bases; nucleotides outside the gene matches: 8. This CDR3 has 17 amino acids. The CDR3 loop reads CASSVAKTSLDTGELFF. CDR3 coding DNA: TGTGCCAGCAGCGTAGCCAAGACTAGCCTCGACACCGGGGAGCTGTTTTTT.

This clonotype was seen ten or more times. The J gene is TRBJ2-7, the V gene TRBV2; D might be TRBD2 (5 bases). The ends were cut back, 6 bases at V and 2 bases at J, with 8 bases in the middle. CDR3 length equals 12 residues. The germline V gene has CDR1 SNHLY and CDR2 FYNNEI. CDR3 sequence (DNA): TGTGCCAGCAGGGAGCGGCCCTACGAGCAGTACTTC. Protein sequence: CASRERPYEQYF.

This clonotype was counted between two and nine times. The chain uses TRBV19 and TRBJ2-7; perhaps D is TRBD1 or TRBD2 (5 bases each). The CDR3 is 14 amino acids. Germline-derived CDR1 and CDR2 are LNHDA and SQIVND (reference sequence). Trimming removed 4 bases from V and 3 bases from J, with 13 bases in between. CDR3 DNA: TGTGCCAGTAGTAACGAGGTGGGGGTCTACGAGCAGTACTTC. Its protein is CASSNEVGVYEQYF.